This is a list of T cell receptor beta chains from one sample in a study of memory CD4+ T cells and cytomegalovirus serostatus. The protocol was immunoSEQ multiplex PCR, while the TCRdb copy is restricted to in-frame clones and leaves out a portion. The table has about 92,000 clones, roughly 80% seen once. Material: memory CD4+ T cells from blood. The receptors stem from an adult in good health and CMV-seropositive. CDR3s include the opening cysteine and the closing phenylalanine or tryptophan. The D gene is left open where the match is weak. A row's size may be missing; if present it is once, few, many or a size class.

TRBV27	TRBJ1-1	-	-	CASSLSDLNTEAFF	TGTGCCAGCAGTTTATCCGACCTGAACACTGAAGCTTTCTTT
TRBV2	TRBJ1-2	-	-	CASSEGANRGYTF	TGTGCCAGCAGTGAAGGGGCAAATCGGGGCTACACCTTC
TRBV5-1	TRBJ2-1	-	TRBD2	CASSLAQGLAGSDEQFF	TGCGCCAGCAGCTTGGCCCAGGGACTAGCGGGATCCGATGAGCAGTTCTTC
TRBV2	TRBJ1-4	-	-	CASRADHNEKLFF	TGTGCCAGCAGGGCCGACCATAATGAAAAACTGTTTTTT
TRBV7-9	TRBJ2-5	-	TRBD1	CASSWDRAETQYF	TGTGCCAGCAGCTGGGACAGGGCAGAGACCCAGTACTTC
TRBV6-1	TRBJ1-5	many	TRBD1	CASSETGQYNQPQHF	TGTGCCAGCAGTGAGACAGGGCAATACAATCAGCCCCAGCATTTT
TRBV2	TRBJ1-5	-	-	CAISGGDSGQPQHF	TGTGCCATCTCTGGGGGCGACTCCGGACAGCCCCAGCATTTT
TRBV28	TRBJ2-7	few	TRBD2	CASSPIAGGTYEQYF	TGTGCCAGCAGCCCTATAGCGGGGGGAACCTACGAGCAGTACTTC
TRBV11-2	TRBJ1-1	-	-	CASSLGLRAIEAFF	TGTGCCAGCAGCCTGGGGCTCCGGGCGATTGAAGCTTTCTTT
TRBV7-9	TRBJ1-4	-	-	CASSSQGGANEKLFF	TGTGCCAGCAGCTCCCAAGGAGGCGCTAATGAAAAACTGTTTTTT
TRBV14	TRBJ2-7	-	TRBD2	CASSQVLAGSYEQYF	TGTGCCAGCAGCCAGGTCCTAGCGGGCTCCTACGAGCAGTACTTC
TRBV11-1	TRBJ2-5	-	-	CASSVSRSQETQYF	TGTGCCAGCAGCGTAAGTAGGAGCCAAGAGACCCAGTACTTC
TRBV5-1	TRBJ2-2	-	-	CASSYQGGLEELFF	TGCGCCAGCAGCTACCAGGGTGGGTTAGAGGAGCTGTTTTTT
TRBV15	TRBJ1-2	-	-	CATSRDRGGYTF	TGTGCCACCAGCAGAGATCGGGGCGGCTACACCTTC
TRBV29-1	TRBJ2-3	-	TRBD2	CSVTSGSSTDTQYF	TGCAGCGTTACTAGCGGGAGTAGCACAGATACGCAGTATTTT
TRBV5-1	TRBJ2-2	-	-	CASSLAGVASTGELFF	TGCGCCAGCAGCTTGGCAGGGGTAGCGTCAACCGGGGAGCTGTTTTTT
TRBV6-1	TRBJ2-7	-	TRBD2	CASSDLAGGPRTYF	TGTGCCAGCAGCGACTTAGCGGGAGGGCCACGTACGTACTTC
TRBV11-2	TRBJ2-7	-	-	CASSSYGQSYEQYF	TGTGCCAGCAGCTCTTATGGGCAGTCCTACGAGCAGTACTTC
TRBV28	TRBJ2-1	once	-	CASSQVALGSYNEQFF	TGTGCCAGCAGTCAAGTCGCCCTGGGCTCCTACAATGAGCAGTTCTTC
TRBV7-2	TRBJ1-1	once	TRBD1	CASSLGQARGNTEAFF	TGTGCCAGCAGCCTGGGACAGGCCAGGGGGAACACTGAAGCTTTCTTT